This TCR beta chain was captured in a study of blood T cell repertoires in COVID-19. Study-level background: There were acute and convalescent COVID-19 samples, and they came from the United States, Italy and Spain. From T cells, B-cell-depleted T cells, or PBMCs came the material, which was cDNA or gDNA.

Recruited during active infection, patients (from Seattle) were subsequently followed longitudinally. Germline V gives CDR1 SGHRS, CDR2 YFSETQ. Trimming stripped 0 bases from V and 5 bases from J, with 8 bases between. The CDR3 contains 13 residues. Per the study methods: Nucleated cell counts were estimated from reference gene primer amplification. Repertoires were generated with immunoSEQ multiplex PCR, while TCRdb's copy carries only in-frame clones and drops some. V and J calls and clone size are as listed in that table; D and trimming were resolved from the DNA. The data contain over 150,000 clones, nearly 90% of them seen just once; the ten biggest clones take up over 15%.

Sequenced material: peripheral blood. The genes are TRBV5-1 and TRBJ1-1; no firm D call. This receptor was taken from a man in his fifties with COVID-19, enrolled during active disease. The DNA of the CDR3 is TGCGCCAGCAGCTTGGGGGCGGGGACTGAAGCTTTCTTT. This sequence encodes CASSLGAGTEAFF. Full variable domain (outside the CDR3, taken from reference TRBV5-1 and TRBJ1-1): KAGVTQTPRYLIKTRGQQVTLSCSPISGHRSVSWYQQTPGQGLQFLFEYFSETQRNKGNFPGRFSGRQFSNSRSEMNVSTLELGDSALYLCASSLGAGTEAFFGQGTRLTVV.